The 22 T cell receptor beta chains presented below share a single source sample, sequenced in a study of OX40 agonist ivuxolimab in advanced cancers. Produced via immunoSEQ multiplex PCR; TCRdb's table is partial and in-frame only. Found here are around 20,000 clones, 74% of them singletons; the top ten hold 33%. Material: CD4+ or CD8+ T cells sorted from blood, obtained in a trial of the OX40 agonist ivuxolimab. Receptor source: an adult with an advanced solid tumor such as melanoma, head and neck, liver or kidney cancer.

V is TRBV5-6 and J is TRBJ2-1; D is perhaps TRBD1 or TRBD2 (6 bases each). V lost 3 bases and J 1 base, leaving 8 bases between the germline ends. The CDR3 sequence is 14 residues long. Germline assignment: CDR1 SGHDT and CDR2 YYEEEE. DNA of the CDR3: TGTGCCAGCAGCTGGAGGGGGTCCTACAATGAGCAGTTCTTC. It encodes CASSWRGSYNEQFF.

The J gene is TRBJ1-4, the V gene TRBV4-3, with 10 bases fitting TRBD1. Trimming took 2 bases from V and 8 from J; bases not matched to a gene: 5. From germline, CDR1 is LGHNA and CDR2 YSLEER. The CDR3 covers 15 residues. For the CDR3, the DNA is TGCGCCAGCAGCCAAACGGGACAGGGGAAGGAAAAACTGTTTTTT. This codes for CASSQTGQGKEKLFF.

As regards this clone: It may be a read error: a sequence one base away is much more abundant. The chain carries TRBV6-6 and TRBJ2-2; D uncertain. Trimming left V 2 bases short and J 6 bases short, with 1 base between. Per the germline V gene, CDR1 is MNHNY and CDR2 is SVGAGI (reference sequence). The CDR3 has 11 residues. The CDR3 DNA sequence: TGTGCCAGCAGTTACCCCGGGGAGCTGTTTTTT. This gives the protein CASSYPGELFF.

This chain joins TRBV28 and TRBJ1-1; no reliable D call. Trimming took off 5 bases at V and 10 bases at J, with 11 bases between the two ends. The CDR3 is made up of 11 amino acids. CDR1 and CDR2 from the germline V gene are MDHEN and SYDVKM. CDR3 protein: CASSNSPGAFF. In DNA form, the CDR3 reads TGTGCCAGCAGTAATAGCCCTGGAGCTTTCTTT.

The chain has TRBV7-6 and TRBJ2-2; D not resolved. Germline lookup yields CDR1 SGHVS and CDR2 FNYEAQ. The CDR3 runs to 13 residues. Trimming removed 4 bases at V and 7 bases at J, with 10 bases between. This CDR3 is CASSSLVHGELFF. CDR3 nucleotides: TGTGCCAGCAGCTCATTGGTCCACGGGGAGCTGTTTTTT. Drawing the rest from reference TRBV7-6 and TRBJ2-2, the complete variable domain is GAGVSQSPRYKVTKRGQDVALRCDPISGHVSLYWYRQALGQGPEFLTYFNYEAQQDKSGLPNDRFSAERPEGSISTLTIQRTEQRDSAMYRCASSSLVHGELFFGEGSRLTVL.

This clone has only one observation. The genes are TRBV4-1 and TRBJ2-1; D is perhaps TRBD1 (6 bases). Between the trimmed V and J ends, which lost 7 bases and 1 base, there was a span of 14 bases. Germline-derived CDR1 and CDR2 are MGHRA and YSYEKL. This CDR3 is 15 amino acids long. CDR3 sequence (DNA): TGCGCCAGCACCACAGGGTTGGAGTCCTACAATGAGCAGTTCTTC. It codes for CASTTGLESYNEQFF.

This chain joins TRBV27 and TRBJ2-3; maybe TRBD2 (6 bases). Looked up from germline, CDR1 is MNHEY and CDR2 is SMNVEV (reference sequence). The CDR3 has 16 residues. V dropped 2 bases and J dropped 4 bases, with 16 bases sitting between them. The CDR3 sequence is CASSLGTDRRADTQYF. The CDR3 DNA sequence: TGTGCCAGCAGTTTAGGTACAGACCGGAGGGCAGATACGCAGTATTTT.

This chain joins TRBV6-5 and TRBJ1-1, with 9 bases aligning to TRBD1. Trimming took 6 bases from V and 8 from J; bases not matched to a gene: 7. This CDR3 comprises 13 residues. Germline CDR1 and CDR2: MNHEY and SVGAGI. CDR3 coding DNA: TGTGCCAGCAGGGACACAGGGGGCGGGGAAGCTTTCTTT. It specifies CASRDTGGGEAFF.

The CDR3 DNA follows: TGTGCCAGCAGTGACTCTAGCTCCTACAATGAGCAGTTCTTC. Its protein is CASSDSSSYNEQFF. The rearrangement uses TRBV6-4 and TRBJ2-1; D gene unclear. Trimming removed 0 bases from V and 0 bases from J, with 3 bases in between. The CDR3 runs to 14 residues. CDR1 is MRHNA, CDR2 SNTAGT, per germline.

The DNA of the CDR3 is TGTGCCAGCAGCTTGAGGGCTATGGGGGGTGAAGCTTTCTTT. This gives the protein CASSLRAMGGEAFF. V gene TRBV5-4 combines with J gene TRBJ1-1; tentative D call: TRBD1 (5 bases). The CDR3 covers 14 residues. Looked up from germline, CDR1 is SGHNT and CDR2 is YYREEE (reference sequence). V gave up 1 base and J gave up 7 bases, with 14 bases separating them.

The CDR3 loop is CASSFRTGEDTEAFF. DNA for the CDR3: TGTGCCAGCAGCTTTAGGACAGGGGAGGACACTGAAGCTTTCTTT. The V and J genes are TRBV7-2 and TRBJ1-1, with TRBD1 matching over 9 bases. From germline, CDR1 is SGHTA and CDR2 FQGNSA. Unmatched junction bases numbered 5, after V lost 3 bases and J lost 3 bases. CDR3 length: 15 amino acids. The full variable domain, its missing parts supplied by reference TRBV7-2 and TRBJ1-1, is GAGVSQSPSNKVTEKGKDVELRCDPISGHTALYWYRQSLGQGLEFLIYFQGNSAPDKSGLPSDRFSAERTGGSVSTLTIQRTQQEDSAVYLCASSFRTGEDTEAFFGQGTRLTVV.

The chain recombines TRBV5-1 with TRBJ1-5, with 7 bases aligning to TRBD1. The V and J ends lost 1 base and 7 bases, in that order; junction bases with no gene match: 8. CDR3 length: 15 amino acids. Germline V CDR1 and CDR2: SGHRS, YFSETQ. The chain's CDR3 is CASSLFQGVRQPQHF. The DNA of the CDR3 is TGCGCCAGCAGCTTGTTCCAGGGGGTTCGACAGCCCCAGCATTTT. The full variable domain, in which reference TRBV5-1 and TRBJ1-5 provide the parts outside the CDR3, is KAGVTQTPRYLIKTRGQQVTLSCSPISGHRSVSWYQQTPGQGLQFLFEYFSETQRNKGNFPGRFSGRQFSNSRSEMNVSTLELGDSALYLCASSLFQGVRQPQHFGDGTRLSIL.

The chain uses TRBV9 and TRBJ2-2; 10 bases align to TRBD1. This CDR3 has 18 amino acids. Looked up from germline, CDR1 is SGDLS and CDR2 is YYNGEE. Losses at the gene ends were 2 bases for V and 5 bases for J; bases not matched to a gene: 12. The CDR3 sequence: CASSVTERTGGATGELFF. The CDR3 coding sequence is TGTGCCAGCAGCGTTACGGAAAGGACAGGGGGTGCAACCGGGGAGCTGTTTTTT.

The gene calls are TRBV7-9 and TRBJ1-1, with a weak D call TRBD1 (6 bases). CDR1 and CDR2 from the germline V gene are SEHNR and FQNEAQ (reference sequence). The CDR3 extends over 14 amino acids. V gave up 6 bases and J gave up 4 bases, with 15 bases separating them. The CDR3 DNA sequence: TGTGCCAGCAGAAGGGAGGGGGTGGTCACTGAAGCTTTCTTT. Protein product: CASRREGVVTEAFF.

This sequence joins TRBV7-2 and TRBJ1-1, with D possibly matching TRBD1 (6 bases). CDR3 length: 15 residues. Germline CDR1 is SGHTA and CDR2 is FQGNSA. Trimming removed 5 bases from V and 0 bases from J, with 13 bases in between. The CDR3 DNA follows: TGTGCCAGCAGCCCGGGACACCCCATGAACACTGAAGCTTTCTTT. Translated: CASSPGHPMNTEAFF.

This chain joins TRBV27 and TRBJ2-3; 8 nucleotides match TRBD1. CDR1 MNHEY and CDR2 SMNVEV come from the germline V gene (reference sequence). There are 14 residues in the CDR3. Trimming took 10 bases from V and 4 from J; bases not matched to a gene: 10. The CDR3 here is CATAQGVTSDTQYF. CDR3 DNA: TGTGCCACCGCACAGGGGGTAACGTCAGATACGCAGTATTTT.

This chain links TRBV28 with TRBJ2-7; D unresolved. This CDR3 has 12 residues. Germline values: CDR1 MDHEN, CDR2 SYDVKM. The V end was cut by 7 bases, the J end by 1 base, with 8 bases between. The CDR3 region is CASTLGSYEQYF. The CDR3 nucleotides read TGTGCCAGCACCCTGGGATCCTACGAGCAGTACTTC. The full variable domain, with the rest looked up from reference TRBV28 and TRBJ2-7, is DVKVTQSSRYLVKRTGEKVFLECVQDMDHENMFWYRQDPGLGLRLIYFSYDVKMKEKGDIPEGYSVSREKKERFSLILESASTNQTSMYLCASTLGSYEQYFGPGTRLTVT.

This clone occurred a few times. The chain employs TRBV7-9 and TRBJ2-7; 11 bases are a match to TRBD2. This CDR3 contains 16 residues. The V and J ends lost 10 bases and 0 bases, in that order; junction bases with no gene match: 11. The germline V gene has CDR1 SEHNR and CDR2 FQNEAQ (reference sequence). CDR3 sequence reads: CATRSLLAGASYEQYF. CDR3 DNA: TGTGCCACCCGAAGCCTACTAGCGGGAGCCTCCTACGAGCAGTACTTC.

The rearrangement joins TRBV7-8 to TRBJ2-2; the D is unclear. This CDR3 contains 13 residues. Trimming removed 8 bases at V and 8 bases at J, with 15 bases between. CDR1 and CDR2 from the germline V gene are SGHVS and FQNEAQ. The CDR3 sequence is CASLWGGVGELFF. The CDR3 coding sequence is TGTGCCAGCTTGTGGGGTGGTGTGGGGGAGCTGTTTTTT.

This clone was seen a single time. The chain is built from TRBV6-5 and TRBJ2-7; D is unclear. With 2 bases removed from V and 5 bases from J, the gap between germline ends came to 7 bases. Germline-derived CDR1 and CDR2 are MNHEY and SVGAGI. The CDR3 consists of 12 residues. DNA for the CDR3: TGTGCCAGCAGTTACGCTGGAGACGAGCAGTACTTC. This gives the protein CASSYAGDEQYF.

V and J are TRBV14 and TRBJ2-1; D gene unclear. The V end lost 4 bases, the J end lost 5 bases, and 6 bases lay between the germline ends. The CDR3 covers 12 residues. Looked up from germline, CDR1 is SGHDN and CDR2 is FVKESK. Here the CDR3 reads CASSPPDNEQFF. The CDR3 coding sequence is TGTGCCAGCAGCCCCCCCGACAATGAGCAGTTCTTC.

The chain uses TRBV7-2 and TRBJ1-1, with 8 positions matching TRBD1. The CDR3 has 17 residues. V gave up 4 bases and J gave up 8 bases; unmatched junction bases: 18. Germline values: CDR1 SGHTA, CDR2 FQGNSA. As DNA, the CDR3 is TGTGCCAGCAGCTCAGCTAGTGCGTCGGGCAACAGGGGGGAAGCTTTCTTT. Its protein product is CASSSASASGNRGEAFF.